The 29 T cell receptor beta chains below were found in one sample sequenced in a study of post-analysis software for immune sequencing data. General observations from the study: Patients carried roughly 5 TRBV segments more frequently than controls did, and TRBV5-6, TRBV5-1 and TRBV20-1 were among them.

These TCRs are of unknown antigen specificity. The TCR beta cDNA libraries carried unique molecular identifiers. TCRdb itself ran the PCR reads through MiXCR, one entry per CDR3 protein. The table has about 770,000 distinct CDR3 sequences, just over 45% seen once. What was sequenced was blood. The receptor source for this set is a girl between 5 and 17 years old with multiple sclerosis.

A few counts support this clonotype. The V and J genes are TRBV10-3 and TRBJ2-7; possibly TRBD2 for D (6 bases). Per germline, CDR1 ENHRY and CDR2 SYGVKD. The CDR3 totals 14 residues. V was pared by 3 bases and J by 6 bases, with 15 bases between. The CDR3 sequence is CAISDGAGSGEQYF. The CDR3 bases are TGTGCCATCAGTGATGGGGCGGGATCAGGCGAGCAGTACTTC.

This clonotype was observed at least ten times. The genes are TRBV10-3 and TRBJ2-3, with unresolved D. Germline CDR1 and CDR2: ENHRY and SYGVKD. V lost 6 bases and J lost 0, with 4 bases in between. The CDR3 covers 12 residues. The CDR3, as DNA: TGTGCCATCAGCGGCAGCACAGATACGCAGTATTTT. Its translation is CAISGSTDTQYF.

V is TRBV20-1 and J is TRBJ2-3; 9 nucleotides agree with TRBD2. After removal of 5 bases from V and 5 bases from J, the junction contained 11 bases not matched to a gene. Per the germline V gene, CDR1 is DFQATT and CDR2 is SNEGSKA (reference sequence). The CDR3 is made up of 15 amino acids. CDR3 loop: CSALHWAGGGDTQYF. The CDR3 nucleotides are TGCAGTGCTCTACACTGGGCGGGGGGGGGAGATACGCAGTATTTT.

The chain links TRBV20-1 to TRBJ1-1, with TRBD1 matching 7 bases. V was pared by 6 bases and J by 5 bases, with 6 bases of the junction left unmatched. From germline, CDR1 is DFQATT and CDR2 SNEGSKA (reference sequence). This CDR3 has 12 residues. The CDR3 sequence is CSARTGMTEAFF. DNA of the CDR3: TGCAGTGCCAGGACAGGTATGACTGAAGCTTTCTTT.

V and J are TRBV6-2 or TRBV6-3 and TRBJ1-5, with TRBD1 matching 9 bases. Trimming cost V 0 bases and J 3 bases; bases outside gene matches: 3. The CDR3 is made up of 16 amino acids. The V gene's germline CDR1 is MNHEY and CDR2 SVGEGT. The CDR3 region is CASSYSGQGNNQPQHF. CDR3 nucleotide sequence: TGTGCCAGCAGTTACTCGGGACAGGGTAACAATCAGCCCCAGCATTTT.

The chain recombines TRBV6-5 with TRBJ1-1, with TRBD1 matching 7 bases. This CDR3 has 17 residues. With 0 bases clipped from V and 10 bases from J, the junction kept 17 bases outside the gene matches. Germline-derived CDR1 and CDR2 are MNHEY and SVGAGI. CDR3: CASSYSPNLDRAQGAFF. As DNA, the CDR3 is TGTGCCAGCAGTTACTCGCCTAATCTTGACAGGGCCCAGGGAGCTTTCTTT.

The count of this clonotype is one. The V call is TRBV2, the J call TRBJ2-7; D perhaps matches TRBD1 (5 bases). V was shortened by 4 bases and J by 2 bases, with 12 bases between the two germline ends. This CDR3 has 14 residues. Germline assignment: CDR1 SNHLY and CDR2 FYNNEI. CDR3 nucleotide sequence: TGTGCCAGCAGTGTCGGCCCAGGGCCCTACGAGCAGTACTTC. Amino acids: CASSVGPGPYEQYF.

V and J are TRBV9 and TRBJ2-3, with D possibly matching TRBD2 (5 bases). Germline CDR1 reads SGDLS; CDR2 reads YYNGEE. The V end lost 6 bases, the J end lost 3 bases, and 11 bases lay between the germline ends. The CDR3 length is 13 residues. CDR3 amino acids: CASTRGFTDTQYF. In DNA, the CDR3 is TGTGCCAGCACCCGGGGATTTACAGATACGCAGTATTTT.

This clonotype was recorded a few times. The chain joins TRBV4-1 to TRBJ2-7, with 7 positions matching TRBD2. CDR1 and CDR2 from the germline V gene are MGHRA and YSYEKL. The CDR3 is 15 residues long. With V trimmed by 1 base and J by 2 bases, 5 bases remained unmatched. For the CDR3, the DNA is TGCGCCAGCAGCCAAGGGCTAGCGGACCCCTACGAGCAGTACTTC. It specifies CASSQGLADPYEQYF.

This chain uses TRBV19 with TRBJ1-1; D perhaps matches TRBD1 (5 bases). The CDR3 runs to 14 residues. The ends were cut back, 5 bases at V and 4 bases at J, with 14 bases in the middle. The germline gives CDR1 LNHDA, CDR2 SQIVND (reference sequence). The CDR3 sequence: CASSGGIVGTEAFF. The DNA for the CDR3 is TGTGCCAGTAGTGGGGGGATCGTCGGCACTGAAGCTTTCTTT.

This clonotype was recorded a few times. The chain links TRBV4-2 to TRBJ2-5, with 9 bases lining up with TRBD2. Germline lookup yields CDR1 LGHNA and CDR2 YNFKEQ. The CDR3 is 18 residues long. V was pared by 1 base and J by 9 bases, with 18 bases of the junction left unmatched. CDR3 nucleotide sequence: TGTGCCAGCAGCCAAGGGAGACTAGCGGAAGGGACCGGAGGGGCCCAGTACTTC. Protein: CASSQGRLAEGTGGAQYF.

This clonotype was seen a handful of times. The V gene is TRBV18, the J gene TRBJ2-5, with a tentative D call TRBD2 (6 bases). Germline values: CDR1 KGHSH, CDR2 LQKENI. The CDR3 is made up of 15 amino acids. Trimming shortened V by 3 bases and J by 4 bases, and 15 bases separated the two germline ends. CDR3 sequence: CASSPQTRRAETQYF. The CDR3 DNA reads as TGTGCCAGCTCACCGCAGACCCGGAGGGCAGAGACCCAGTACTTC.

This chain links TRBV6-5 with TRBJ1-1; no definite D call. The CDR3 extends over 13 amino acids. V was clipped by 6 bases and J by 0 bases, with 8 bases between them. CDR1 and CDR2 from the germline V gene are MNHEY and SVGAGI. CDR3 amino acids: CASSPRLNTEAFF. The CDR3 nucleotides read TGTGCCAGCAGCCCTCGACTGAACACTGAAGCTTTCTTT.

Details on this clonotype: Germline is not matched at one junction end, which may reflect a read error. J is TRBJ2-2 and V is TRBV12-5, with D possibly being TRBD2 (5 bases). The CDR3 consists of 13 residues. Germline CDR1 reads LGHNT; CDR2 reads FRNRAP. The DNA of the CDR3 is TGTGCTAGTGCTTTGTCGAGGGCCGGGGAGCTGTTTTTT. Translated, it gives CASALSRAGELFF.

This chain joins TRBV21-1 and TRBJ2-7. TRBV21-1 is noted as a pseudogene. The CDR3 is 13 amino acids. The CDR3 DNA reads TGTGCCAGCAGCAATGACAACTGGTACGAGCAGTACTTC. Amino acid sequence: CASSNDNWYEQYF.

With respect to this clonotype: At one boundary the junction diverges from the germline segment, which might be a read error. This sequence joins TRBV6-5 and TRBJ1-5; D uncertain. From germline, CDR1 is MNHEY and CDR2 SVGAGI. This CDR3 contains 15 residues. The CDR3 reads CASSYSRVSNQSQHF. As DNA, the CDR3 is TGTGCCAGCAGTTACTCCCGGGTCTCCAATCAGTCCCAGCATTTT.

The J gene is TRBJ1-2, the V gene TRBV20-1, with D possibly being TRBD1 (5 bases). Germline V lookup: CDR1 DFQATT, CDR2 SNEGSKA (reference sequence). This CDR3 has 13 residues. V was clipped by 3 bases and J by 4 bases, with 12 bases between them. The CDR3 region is CSASLGDLYGYTF. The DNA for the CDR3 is TGCAGTGCTAGCCTGGGGGATCTCTATGGCTACACCTTC.

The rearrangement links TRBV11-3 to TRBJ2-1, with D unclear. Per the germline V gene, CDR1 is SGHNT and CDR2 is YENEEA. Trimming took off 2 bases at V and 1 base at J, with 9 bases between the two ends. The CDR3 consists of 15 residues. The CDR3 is CASSLISSSYNEQFF. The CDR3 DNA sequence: TGTGCCAGCAGCTTAATAAGTAGTTCCTACAATGAGCAGTTCTTC.

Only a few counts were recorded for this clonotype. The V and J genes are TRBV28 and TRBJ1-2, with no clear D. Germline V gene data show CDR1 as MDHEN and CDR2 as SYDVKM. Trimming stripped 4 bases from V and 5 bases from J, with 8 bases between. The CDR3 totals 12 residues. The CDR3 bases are TGTGCCAGCAGTTCCCACCTTTATGGCTACACCTTC. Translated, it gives CASSSHLYGYTF.

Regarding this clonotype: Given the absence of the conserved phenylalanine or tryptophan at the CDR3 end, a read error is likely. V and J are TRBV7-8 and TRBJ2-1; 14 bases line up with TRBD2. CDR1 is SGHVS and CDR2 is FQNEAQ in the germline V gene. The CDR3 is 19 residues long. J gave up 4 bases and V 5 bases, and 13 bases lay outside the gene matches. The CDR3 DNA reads TGTGCCAGCAGCCCTTCCCCGGGACTAGCGGGAGCAGTGTACAATGAGCAGTTCATC. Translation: CASSPSPGLAGAVYNEQFI.

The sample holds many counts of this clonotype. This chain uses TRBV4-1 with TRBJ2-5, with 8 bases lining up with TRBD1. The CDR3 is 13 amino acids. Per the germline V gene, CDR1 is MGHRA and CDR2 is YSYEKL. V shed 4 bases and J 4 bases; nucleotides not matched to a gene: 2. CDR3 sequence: CASSPDRVETQYF. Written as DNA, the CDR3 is TGCGCCAGCAGCCCGGACAGGGTAGAGACCCAGTACTTC.

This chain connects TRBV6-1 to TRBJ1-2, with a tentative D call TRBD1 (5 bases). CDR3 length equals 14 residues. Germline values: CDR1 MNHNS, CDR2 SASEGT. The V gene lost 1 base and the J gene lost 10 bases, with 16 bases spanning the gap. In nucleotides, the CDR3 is TGTGCCAGCAGTGAAGGGGCGGACATAGAGGCCTACACCTTC. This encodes CASSEGADIEAYTF.

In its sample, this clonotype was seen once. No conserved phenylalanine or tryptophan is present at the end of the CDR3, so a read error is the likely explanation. The CDR3 nucleotides read TGCAGCGTCGGGGGTGGCATGAACACTGAAGCTTTCTTG. It is translated as CSVGGGMNTEAFL. The rearrangement uses TRBV29-1 and TRBJ1-1; the D gene is possibly TRBD1 (5 bases). Trimming took 6 bases from V and 0 from J, leaving 11 bases between them. CDR1 is SQVTM and CDR2 is ANQGSEA in the germline V gene. This CDR3 is 13 amino acids long.

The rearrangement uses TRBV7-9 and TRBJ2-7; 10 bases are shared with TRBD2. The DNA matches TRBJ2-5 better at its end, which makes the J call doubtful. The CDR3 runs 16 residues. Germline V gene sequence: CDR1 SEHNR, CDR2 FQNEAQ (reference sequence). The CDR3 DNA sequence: TGTGCCAGCAGGGGCGGACTAGCGGAAAGCCCAGGGACCCAGTACTTC. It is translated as CASRGGLAESPGTQYF.

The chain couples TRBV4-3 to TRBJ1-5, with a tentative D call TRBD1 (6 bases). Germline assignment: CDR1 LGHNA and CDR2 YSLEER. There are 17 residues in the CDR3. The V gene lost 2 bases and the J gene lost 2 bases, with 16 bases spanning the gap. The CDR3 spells CASSQTRRGWGNQPQHF. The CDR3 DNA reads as TGCGCCAGCAGCCAAACCCGCAGGGGTTGGGGCAATCAGCCCCAGCATTTT.

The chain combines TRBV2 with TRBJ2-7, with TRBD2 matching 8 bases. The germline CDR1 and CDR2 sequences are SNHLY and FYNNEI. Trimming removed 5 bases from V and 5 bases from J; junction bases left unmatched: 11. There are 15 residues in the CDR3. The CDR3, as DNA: TGTGCCAGCAGTCTCCGGACTAGCCCGGGGCACGAGCAGTACTTC. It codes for CASSLRTSPGHEQYF.

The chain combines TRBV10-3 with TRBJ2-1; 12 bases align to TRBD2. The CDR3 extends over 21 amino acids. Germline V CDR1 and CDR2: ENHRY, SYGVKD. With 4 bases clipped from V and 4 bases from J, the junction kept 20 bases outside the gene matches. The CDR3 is CAISVFTPRLAGDNRYNEQFF. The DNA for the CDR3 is TGTGCCATCAGTGTCTTTACTCCCAGACTAGCGGGAGATAACCGATACAATGAGCAGTTCTTC.

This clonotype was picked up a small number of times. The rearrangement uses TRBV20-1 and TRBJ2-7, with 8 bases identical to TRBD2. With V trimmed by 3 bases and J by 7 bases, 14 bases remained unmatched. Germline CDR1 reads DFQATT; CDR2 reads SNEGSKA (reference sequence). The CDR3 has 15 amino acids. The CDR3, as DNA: TGCAGTGCTAGTACCCCCTACGGGAGGGACGAAGAGCAGTACTTC. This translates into CSASTPYGRDEEQYF.

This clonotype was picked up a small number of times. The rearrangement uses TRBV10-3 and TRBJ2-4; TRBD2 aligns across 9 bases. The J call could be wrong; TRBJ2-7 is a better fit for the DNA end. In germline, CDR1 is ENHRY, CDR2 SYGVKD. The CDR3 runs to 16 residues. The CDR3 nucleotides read TGTGCCACCGGTGAGTCGGGTAGCGGGAGAACCTACGAGCAGTACTTC. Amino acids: CATGESGSGRTYEQYF.